This T cell receptor (beta chain) was identified in a study of blood T cells in healthy people across ages. Comment on this clonotype: Its cognate antigen is unknown.

Study-wide results and caveats: Getting older went along with TCR beta diversity per million T cells dropping roughly linearly. No one knew whether donors had CMV, which possibly confounded expanded clonotype changes. Estimated diversity, derived from one million T cells, was regarded as an underestimate. A strong correlation between TCR beta diversity and naive T cell percentage was seen.

CDR1 LGHNA and CDR2 YNFKEQ come from the germline V gene. This CDR3 spans 14 amino acids. Primers used in a second PCR of about 6 to 11 cycles were a sample-barcoded 5' primer and a J-beta primer mix. MiXCR, run by TCRdb on the 5' RACE reads, gives a single entry per CDR3 protein. The sample lists 600,000 to 800,000 distinct CDR3 sequences; roughly half were seen once. The chain uses TRBV4-2 and TRBJ2-5; TRBD2 is a possible D gene (6 bases). The J call may be faulty, since TRBJ2-7 better matches the DNA end. The TCR was taken from an elderly woman in good health. Source material: blood. The CDR3 sequence is CASSPGLPTYEQYF. The CDR3 bases are TGTGCCAGCAGCCCGGGACTTCCAACCTACGAGCAGTACTTC.